The 12 T cell receptor beta chains in this list originate from one sample, sequenced in a study of Graves' ophthalmopathy and Graves' hyperthyroidism. From RNA, the CDR3 regions of TCR beta chains were amplified and sequenced. RT-PCR was first run with HTBI primers, then multiplex PCR in a second round. TCRdb passed the multiplex PCR reads through MiXCR, listing each CDR3 protein once. The top ten clones hold roughly 40% of a sample with 220,000 or so distinct CDR3 sequences, roughly 21% of them seen once. Sequencing was performed on peripheral blood. Receptor source: a woman in her fifties or sixties with Graves' ophthalmopathy.

This clonotype was recorded at least ten times. The gene calls are TRBV11-3 and TRBJ2-2, with D uncertain. V dropped 1 base and J dropped 4 bases, with 10 bases sitting between them. Germline values: CDR1 SGHNT, CDR2 YENEEA. The CDR3 spans 15 residues. CDR3 sequence: CASSLVRPPTGELFF. CDR3 DNA: TGTGCCAGCAGCTTAGTACGGCCTCCCACCGGGGAGCTGTTTTTT.

The chain carries TRBV28 and TRBJ2-5, with 10 bases matching TRBD2. V shed 1 base and J 5 bases; nucleotides not matched to a gene: 13. The CDR3 consists of 18 residues. Germline values: CDR1 MDHEN, CDR2 SYDVKM. This chain's CDR3 is CASSLLNLAGDTRETQYF. The CDR3 bases are TGTGCCAGCAGTTTATTAAATCTAGCGGGAGATACCCGGGAGACCCAGTACTTC.

This clonotype appeared many times. V gene TRBV11-2 combines with J gene TRBJ2-7; D may be TRBD2 (5 bases). There are 17 residues in the CDR3. The germline V gene encodes CDR1 SGHAT and CDR2 FQNNGV. Trimming left V 8 bases short and J 0 bases short, with 23 bases between. The CDR3 protein is CASSLKHSAAVSYEQYF. CDR3 bases: TGTGCCAGCTCCCTGAAACACAGCGCAGCGGTCTCCTACGAGCAGTACTTC.

The J gene is TRBJ2-7, the V gene TRBV6-1; 8 bases are shared with TRBD1. In germline, CDR1 is MNHNS, CDR2 SASEGT. With 5 bases clipped from V and 2 bases from J, the junction kept 8 bases outside the gene matches. This CDR3 spans 15 amino acids. This CDR3 is CASSSRTGPAYEQYF. CDR3 DNA sequence: TGTGCCAGCAGTAGCAGGACAGGGCCCGCCTACGAGCAGTACTTC.

This clonotype has at least ten counts. This chain links TRBV7-9 with TRBJ2-7; TRBD1 matches at 8 bases. This CDR3 has 13 amino acids. After removal of 5 bases from V and 5 bases from J, the junction contained 5 bases not matched to a gene. Germline lookup yields CDR1 SEHNR and CDR2 FQNEAQ (reference sequence). As DNA, the CDR3 is TGTGCCAGCAGCCAGGACAGGGAGGACGAGCAGTACTTC. Its protein product is CASSQDREDEQYF. Variable domain in full (rest from reference TRBV7-9 and TRBJ2-7): DTGVSQNPRHKITKRGQNVTFRCDPISEHNRLYWYRQTLGQGPEFLTYFQNEAQLEKSRLLSDRFSAERPKGSFSTLEIQRTEQGDSAMYLCASSQDREDEQYFGPGTRLTVT.

This clonotype was seen repeatedly, ten times or more. The V and J genes are TRBV5-1 and TRBJ2-7, with 8 positions matching TRBD1. The CDR3 loop spans 14 amino acids. Germline V gene sequence: CDR1 SGHRS, CDR2 YFSETQ. The ends lost 0 bases at V and 6 bases at J; junction bases unmatched: 5. The chain's CDR3 is CASSLEGQGFEQYF. The CDR3 DNA reads TGCGCCAGCAGCTTGGAAGGACAGGGATTCGAGCAGTACTTC.

This clonotype was seen more than once but under ten times. This chain links TRBV9 with TRBJ1-1; 8 positions agree with TRBD1. The CDR3 spans 14 residues. Trimming cost V 3 bases and J 4 bases; bases outside gene matches: 5. Per germline, CDR1 SGDLS and CDR2 YYNGEE. CDR3 sequence reads: CASSATTGGTEAFF. CDR3 bases: TGTGCCAGCAGCGCTACTACAGGGGGCACTGAAGCTTTCTTT.

This clonotype was counted many times. V gene TRBV6-4 combines with J gene TRBJ1-1, with a possible D match to TRBD1 (6 bases). Deletions cut 8 bases from V and 11 bases from J, with 12 bases between. The CDR3 covers 10 residues. The germline V gene has CDR1 MRHNA and CDR2 SNTAGT. The CDR3: CASSRGRAFF. DNA for the CDR3: TGTGCCAGCTCCAGGGGTCGGGCTTTCTTT.

This clonotype came up many times. The rearrangement joins TRBV19 to TRBJ1-2, with 8 bases matching TRBD1. Losses at the gene ends were 0 bases for V and 4 bases for J; bases not matched to a gene: 4. The CDR3 runs to 15 residues. CDR1 and CDR2 from the germline V gene are LNHDA and SQIVND (reference sequence). CDR3 sequence: CASSIEETGAYGYTF. DNA of the CDR3: TGTGCCAGTAGTATAGAAGAGACAGGGGCCTATGGCTACACCTTC.

This clonotype was seen more than once but under ten times. The rearrangement joins TRBV11-1 to TRBJ2-5, with D perhaps TRBD1 (6 bases). Per the germline V gene, CDR1 is SGHAT and CDR2 is FQDESV (reference sequence). The CDR3 extends over 14 amino acids. V dropped 1 base and J dropped 3 bases, with 9 bases sitting between them. The CDR3 DNA sequence: TGTGCCAGCAGCTTAGATGCAGGGGAAGAGACCCAGTACTTC. It specifies CASSLDAGEETQYF.

The sample holds many counts of this clonotype. The V gene is TRBV4-1, the J gene TRBJ2-5; TRBD2 aligns across 13 bases. The CDR3 is made up of 15 amino acids. The V gene end was trimmed by 2 bases and the J gene end by 5 bases; junction bases not matched to a gene: 2. Germline V gene lookup returns CDR1 MGHRA and CDR2 YSYEKL. This CDR3 is CASSQLTSGRETQYF. As DNA, the CDR3 is TGCGCCAGCAGCCAACTGACTAGCGGGAGGGAGACCCAGTACTTC.

There are many counts of this clonotype. The gene calls are TRBV6-2 or TRBV6-3 and TRBJ1-1; 9 nucleotides agree with TRBD1. Germline V gives CDR1 MNHEY, CDR2 SVGEGT. This CDR3 has 15 residues. Germline trimming cut 2 bases from V and 5 bases from J; bases unmatched to any gene: 6. This chain's CDR3 is CASSYPGQGKTEAFF. The CDR3, as DNA: TGTGCCAGCAGTTACCCGGGACAGGGCAAAACTGAAGCTTTCTTT.